These T cell receptor beta chains were read from a single sample in a study of blood T cell repertoires in COVID-19. Sequencing was performed with immunoSEQ multiplex PCR; in TCRdb, only in-frame clones are kept and a portion is missing. The table includes 150,000 to 200,000 clones, 85% to 90% detected once. Sequencing used peripheral blood. These receptors were collected from a man aged 40-49 years with active or convalescent COVID-19. CDR3s include the opening cysteine and the closing phenylalanine or tryptophan. D genes are given only for firm matches. Only part of the rows carry a size: once, few, many, or a class if the clone is expanded.

>-|-|TRBV7-8|TRBJ1-3
CASSPRWRGSGNTIYF
TGTGCCAGCAGCCCCCGGTGGAGGGGTTCTGGAAACACCATATATTTT
>TRBD1|-|TRBV28|TRBJ2-2
CASSSLRDRGNTGELFF
TGTGCCAGCAGTTCACTCCGGGACAGGGGAAACACCGGGGAGCTGTTTTTT
>-|-|TRBV29-1|TRBJ2-3
CSVEDRERVSTDTQYF
TGCAGCGTTGAAGATAGAGAGCGGGTTTCTACAGATACGCAGTATTTT
>TRBD1|-|TRBV18|TRBJ1-6
CASSPGTDNSPLHF
TGTGCCAGCTCACCCGGGACAGATAATTCACCCCTCCACTTT
>-|-|TRBV10-3|TRBJ2-7
CAIGGDTTYEQYF
TGTGCCATCGGGGGGGACACAACCTACGAGCAGTACTTC
>-|few|TRBV19|TRBJ1-1
CASSTPGSGAFF
TGTGCCAGTAGTACCCCAGGGTCTGGAGCTTTCTTT
>TRBD1|-|TRBV5-4|TRBJ2-2
CASSWGQTTGELFF
TGTGCCAGCAGCTGGGGACAGACCACCGGGGAGCTGTTTTTT
>TRBD1|-|TRBV5-1|TRBJ2-5
CASSTGTGVETQYF
TGCGCCAGCAGCACAGGGACAGGGGTAGAGACCCAGTACTTC
>TRBD1|medium-sized|TRBV29-1|TRBJ1-4
CSVNFGQGGLFF
TGCAGCGTTAACTTTGGACAGGGAGGCCTGTTTTTT
>-|once|TRBV6-1|TRBJ1-2
CASSEARGKTNYGYTF
TGTGCCAGCAGTGAAGCGCGGGGGAAAACTAACTATGGCTACACCTTC
>-|-|TRBV5-4|TRBJ1-2
CASSSTGNYGYTF
TGTGCCAGCAGCTCGACAGGAAACTATGGCTACACCTTC
>TRBD1|once|TRBV13|TRBJ1-6
CASSNRDRGWVSKNSPLHF
TGTGCCAGCAGCAACCGGGACAGGGGATGGGTAAGTAAAAATTCACCCCTCCACTTT
>-|-|TRBV28|TRBJ2-7
CASRGGDRSSYEQYF
TGTGCCAGCAGGGGGGGGGACAGGAGCTCCTACGAGCAGTACTTC
>-|-|TRBV3-1/TRBV3-2|TRBJ1-2
CASRSGNYGYTF
TGTGCCAGCAGGTCGGGTAACTATGGCTACACCTTC
>-|once|TRBV12-3/TRBV12-4|TRBJ2-5
CASSIGETQYF
TGTGCCAGTAGTATCGGGGAGACCCAGTACTTC
>TRBD1|-|TRBV7-7|TRBJ1-4
CASSPLTGGVNEKLFF
TGTGCTAGCAGCCCATTAACAGGGGGAGTTAATGAAAAACTGTTTTTT
>TRBD2|-|TRBV18|TRBJ2-3
CASSPGLAGGLTQYF
TGTGCCAGCTCACCTGGACTAGCGGGGGGGCTTACGCAGTATTTT
>TRBD1|-|TRBV7-6|TRBJ2-7
CASSTGTGLYEQYF
TGTGCCAGCAGTACCGGGACAGGGCTCTACGAGCAGTACTTC
>-|-|TRBV30|TRBJ1-2
CAWNEGSYGYTF
TGTGCCTGGAATGAGGGTAGCTATGGCTACACCTTC